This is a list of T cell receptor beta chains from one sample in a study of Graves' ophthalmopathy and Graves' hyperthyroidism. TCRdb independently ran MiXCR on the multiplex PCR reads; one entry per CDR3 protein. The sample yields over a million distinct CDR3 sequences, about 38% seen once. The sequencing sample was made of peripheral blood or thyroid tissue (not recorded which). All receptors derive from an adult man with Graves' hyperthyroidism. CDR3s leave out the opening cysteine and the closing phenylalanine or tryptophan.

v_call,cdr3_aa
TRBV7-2,ASSLRLAGGLF
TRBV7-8,ASSLALREQGETQY
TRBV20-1,SANRDRDSGNTIY
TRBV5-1,ASSLEGGLNTEAF
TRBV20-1,SAKPDRGAGDTEAF
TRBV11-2,ASSLTPTVNTEAF
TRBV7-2,ASSYGTAYGYT
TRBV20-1,SAKAVPEQY
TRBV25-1,ASRQRGDRSLNR
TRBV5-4,ASSLALGGNNYEQY
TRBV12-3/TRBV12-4,ASSFRGAYGYT
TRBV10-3,AIKGDSDNQPQH
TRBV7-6,ASSERNRVGYT
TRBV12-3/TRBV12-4,ASSFGRDTDTQY
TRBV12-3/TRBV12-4,ASSLRGITYEQY
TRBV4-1,ASSQAPPDRGPPRYEQY
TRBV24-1,ATSDLEQY
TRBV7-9,ASSFYSGANVLT
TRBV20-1,SARDRGDGYT
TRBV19,ASSYGLSQY
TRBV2,ATSGTGLGEQY
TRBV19,ASNYPGRNYGYT
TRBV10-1,ASSPGQGHTEAF
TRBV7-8,ASSLGGRGADGNTIY
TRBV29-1,SALGGLNTEAF
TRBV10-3,AISESTVPRGGYT
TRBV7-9,ASSLVVGASYEQY
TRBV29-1,SVDFTGVTEAF
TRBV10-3,ASSSPDKVGEQY
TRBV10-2,ASSDSSYEQY
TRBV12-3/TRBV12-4,ASSLHTGGSGTGELF
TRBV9,ASSPPFGQQNTEAF